The clone carrying this TCR beta chain showed up just once. Antigen unknown. Trimming at V came to 6 bases and at J to 6 bases, leaving 10 bases not matched to a gene. This CDR3 region has 15 residues. Per the germline V gene, CDR1 is ENHRY and CDR2 is SYGVKD. The sample is drawn from a study of cytomegalovirus exposure and HLA in healthy donors. Looking at the study overall: In terms of ancestry, the Caucasian-associated cluster contained about four fifths of the roughly 400 genotyped donors. Study findings and constraints: Follow-up analysis found HLA locus-dependent TCR association rates, highest for DRB1 and lowest for HLA-C. Data from an earlier analysis indicated that most TCR beta V segments were productive either about 90% or about 30% of the time. Equally common other TCR beta chains were less clonally expanded than HLA-associated ones, a later analysis found.

Amplification used 60 Vbeta primers and 13 Jbeta primers. Profiled with immunoSEQ multiplex PCR; TCRdb holds only in-frame clones, not every one. The table shows some 200,000 clones, with 82% occurring only once. The chain employs TRBV10-3 and TRBJ1-1; TRBD1 aligns across 10 bases. Sequences were obtained from PBMCs. The TCR comes from a woman aged 45-59 years in good health and CMV-seropositive. The CDR3 sequence is CAISELDRGGSEAFF. The CDR3 nucleotides read TGTGCCATCAGCGAACTGGACAGGGGGGGATCTGAAGCTTTCTTT.